This entry lists 15 T cell receptor beta chains sequenced from one sample in a study of beta chain features in type 1 diabetes. cDNA synthesis used the whole RNA isolate, giving expressed TCRB sequences. Produced via immunoSEQ multiplex PCR; TCRdb's table is partial and in-frame only. The data show 360,000 or so clones, with around 20% seen just once and around 0.044% held by the top ten. The sample was naive CD4+ T cells from blood. The receptors shown here come from a woman aged 18-30 years in good health.

A few counts support this clone. This chain links TRBV25-1 with TRBJ2-7; D not resolved. Germline V lookup: CDR1 MGHDK, CDR2 SYGVNS. CDR3 length: 13 residues. The V gene lost 5 bases and the J gene lost 2 bases, with 10 bases spanning the gap. CDR3 bases: TGTGCCAGCAGTTCGAGAGAGGCCTACGAGCAGTACTTC. Its translation: CASSSREAYEQYF.

As regards this clone: One end of the junction fails to match germline, which may point to a read error. The rearrangement links TRBV7-9 to TRBJ2-1; 7 positions match TRBD2. From germline, CDR1 is SEHNR and CDR2 FQNEAQ (reference sequence). CDR3 length equals 13 residues. The CDR3: CASSLEETSRLVF. The DNA of the CDR3 is TGTGCCAGCAGCTTAGAAGAGACTAGCCGCTTGGTCTTC.

V gene TRBV7-3 combines with J gene TRBJ2-1; TRBD1 agrees at 12 bases. Germline values: CDR1 SGHTA, CDR2 FQGTGA. V lost 5 bases to trimming and J lost 9 bases; unmatched junction nucleotides: 11. CDR3 size: 16 residues. This CDR3 reads CASSPLPGQGAGEQFF. CDR3 coding DNA: TGTGCCAGCAGCCCGCTCCCGGGACAGGGGGCCGGTGAGCAGTTCTTC.

The chain has TRBV19 and TRBJ2-5; D is ambiguous. V was clipped by 4 bases and J by 2 bases, with 5 bases between them. The V gene's germline CDR1 is LNHDA and CDR2 SQIVND (reference sequence). The CDR3 has 12 residues. The CDR3 coding sequence is TGTGCCAGTAGTACCAGTCAAGAGACCCAGTACTTC. Translated: CASSTSQETQYF.

This clone was detected a few times. J is TRBJ2-5 and V is TRBV4-1, with TRBD2 matching 9 bases. This CDR3 comprises 16 residues. V shed 6 bases and J 2 bases; nucleotides not matched to a gene: 10. Per germline, CDR1 MGHRA and CDR2 YSYEKL. As DNA, the CDR3 is TGCGCCAGCAGGAGGGTCGAGCGGGAGGTTCAAGAGACCCAGTACTTC. Translation: CASRRVEREVQETQYF.

The chain has TRBV5-1 and TRBJ2-2; tentatively, D is TRBD1 (6 bases). The CDR3 loop spans 15 amino acids. Germline V CDR1 and CDR2: SGHRS, YFSETQ. V was clipped by 3 bases and J by 2 bases, with 11 bases between them. The CDR3 nucleotides read TGCGCCAGCAGCTACGGGACAACCAACACCGGGGAGCTGTTTTTT. Translated, it gives CASSYGTTNTGELFF.

This clone showed up just a few times. This chain joins TRBV15 and TRBJ2-2; 8 nucleotides agree with TRBD2. Germline loops: CDR1 LNHNV, CDR2 YYDKDF (reference sequence). This CDR3 is 16 amino acids long. Losses at the gene ends were 7 bases for V and 5 bases for J; bases not matched to a gene: 12. CDR3 residues: CATNYLGVAGTGELFF. CDR3 bases: TGTGCCACCAACTACCTGGGGGTAGCGGGGACCGGGGAGCTGTTTTTT.

The rearrangement uses TRBV12-5 and TRBJ1-1, with D perhaps matching TRBD1 (5 bases). Per the germline V gene, CDR1 is LGHNT and CDR2 is FRNRAP. V dropped 5 bases and J dropped 3 bases, with 13 bases sitting between them. The CDR3 spans 14 residues. CDR3 loop: CASGPGLGYTEAFF. CDR3 sequence (DNA): TGTGCTAGTGGTCCGGGACTTGGCTACACTGAAGCTTTCTTT.

This clone came up a few times. The rearrangement links TRBV29-1 to TRBJ2-2; 8 positions match TRBD2. CDR3 length: 14 amino acids. CDR1 SQVTM and CDR2 ANQGSEA come from the germline V gene. The CDR3 DNA reads TGCGGCACCCGCGGGAGGACTAACACCGGGGAGCTGTTTTTT. This translates into CGTRGRTNTGELFF.

This clone was seen a handful of times. This rearrangement joins TRBV30 to TRBJ1-2, with D possibly being TRBD1 (6 bases). This CDR3 is 15 amino acids long. The V and J ends lost 1 base and 8 bases respectively, with 20 bases between them. Germline V gives CDR1 GTSNPN, CDR2 SVGIG (reference sequence). The CDR3 nucleotides read TGTGCCTGGAGTGGACAGGATTTCAGCTCGAAGGGCTACACCTTC. This translates into CAWSGQDFSSKGYTF.

This rearrangement joins TRBV5-6 to TRBJ2-3; 7 positions match TRBD1. This CDR3 region has 14 residues. The junction had 2 bases not matched to a gene; V was cut back by 2 bases and J by 2 bases. Germline V gives CDR1 SGHDT, CDR2 YYEEEE. CDR3 in DNA: TGTGCCAGCAGCTTCGGGACAGCCACAGATACGCAGTATTTT. Its protein product is CASSFGTATDTQYF.

The CDR3: CASSLAYSPSNQPQHF. The CDR3 DNA sequence: TGTGCCAGCAGCTTAGCTTACAGCCCTAGCAATCAGCCCCAGCATTTT. The chain couples TRBV7-2 to TRBJ1-5; D is unresolved. V was pared by 0 bases and J by 0 bases, with 9 bases between. The germline V gene encodes CDR1 SGHTA and CDR2 FQGNSA. This CDR3 region has 16 residues.

The gene calls are TRBV14 and TRBJ2-5; D not resolved. This CDR3 spans 13 amino acids. In germline, CDR1 is SGHDN, CDR2 FVKESK. Between the trimmed V and J ends, which lost 0 bases and 5 bases, there was a span of 7 bases. The CDR3 spells CASSQDLRETQYF. Written as DNA, the CDR3 is TGTGCCAGCAGCCAAGATTTGCGGGAGACCCAGTACTTC.

Details on this clone: The junction shows a germline mismatch at one end, possibly a read error. The chain joins TRBV7-7 to TRBJ2-5, with TRBD2 as a possible D gene (6 bases). CDR3 size: 14 residues. The germline V gene encodes CDR1 SSHAT and CDR2 FNYEAQ (reference sequence). The CDR3 protein is CASSLEREAGTQYF. In DNA form, the CDR3 reads TGTGCTAGCAGCTTAGAAAGGGAGGCAGGGACCCAGTACTTC.

The chain couples TRBV5-5 to TRBJ1-1, with TRBD1 identical over 7 bases. V lost 4 bases, J lost 6 bases, and 6 bases stayed unmatched. The CDR3 length is 13 residues. CDR1 is SGHKS and CDR2 is YYEKEE in the germline V gene (reference sequence). The CDR3 DNA reads as TGTGCCAGCAGCCGAACAGGGGTTGCTGAAGCTTTCTTT. It is translated as CASSRTGVAEAFF.